This TCR beta chain was observed in a study of control samples from healthy donors and cancer patients. The repertoire was sequenced with immunoSEQ multiplex PCR; TCRdb's copy has only in-frame clones and lacks some. The sample records more than 95,000 clones, over 80% being singletons. This clone was observed a handful of times. From germline, CDR1 is MNHNS and CDR2 SASEGT. The CDR3 length is 15 residues. The V end was cut by 2 bases, the J end by 0 bases, with 10 bases between. The source is a man of 80 years or more with head and neck cancer. The chain employs TRBV6-1 and TRBJ1-1; D is uncertain. Source material: PBMCs. The CDR3 region has the DNA TGTGCCAGCAGTGAAACCCAGACCATGAACACTGAAGCTTTCTTT. The encoded protein is CASSETQTMNTEAFF.